This TCR beta chain originates from a study of blood T cells in healthy people across ages. The use of a sample-barcoded 5' primer and a J-beta primer mix characterized a second PCR of about 7 to 12 cycles. TCRdb used MiXCR to reprocess the 5' RACE reads, holding one entry per CDR3 protein. The table lists 850,000 to 1,100,000 distinct CDR3 sequences, 35% to 40% of them singletons, with about 12% in the top ten. The CDR3 length is 14 residues. Trimming cost V 7 bases and J 7 bases, with 20 bases left between them. Germline V lookup: CDR1 MNHEY, CDR2 SMNVEV (reference sequence). V is TRBV27 and J is TRBJ2-7; a possible D gene is TRBD2 (7 bases). Material: blood. The TCR originated in a man aged 18 to 30 in good health. CDR3 amino acids: CASTGGLRYNEQYF. The CDR3 DNA follows: TGTGCCAGCACGGGGGGCCTAAGGTACAATGAGCAGTACTTC.